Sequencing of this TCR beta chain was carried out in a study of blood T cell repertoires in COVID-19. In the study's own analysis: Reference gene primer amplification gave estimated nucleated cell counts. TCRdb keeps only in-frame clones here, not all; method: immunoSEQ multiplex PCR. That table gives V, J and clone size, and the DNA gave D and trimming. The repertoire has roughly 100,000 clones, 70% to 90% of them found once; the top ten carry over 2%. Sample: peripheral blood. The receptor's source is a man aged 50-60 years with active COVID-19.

The CDR3 protein is CASSDQGYQPQHF. DNA of the CDR3: TGTGCCAGCAGTGATCAGGGTTATCAGCCCCAGCATTTT. The chain links TRBV6-2 or TRBV6-3 to TRBJ1-5, with D tentatively TRBD1 (5 bases). Germline CDR1 and CDR2: MNHEY and SVGEGT. The CDR3 extends over 13 amino acids. V gave up 5 bases and J gave up 5 bases, with 10 bases separating them.